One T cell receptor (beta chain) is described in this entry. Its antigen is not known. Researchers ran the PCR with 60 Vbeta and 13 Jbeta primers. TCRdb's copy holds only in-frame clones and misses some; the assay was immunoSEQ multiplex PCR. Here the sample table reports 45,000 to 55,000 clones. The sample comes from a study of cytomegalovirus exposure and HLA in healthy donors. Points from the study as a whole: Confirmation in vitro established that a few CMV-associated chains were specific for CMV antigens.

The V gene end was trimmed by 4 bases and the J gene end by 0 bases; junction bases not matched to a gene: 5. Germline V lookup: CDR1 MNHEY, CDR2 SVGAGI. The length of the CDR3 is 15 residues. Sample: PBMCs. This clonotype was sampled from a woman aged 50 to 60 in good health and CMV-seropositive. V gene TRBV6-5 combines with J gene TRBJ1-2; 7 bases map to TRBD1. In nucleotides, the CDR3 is TGTGCCAGCAGTTCCCGGACAGGCGCTAACTATGGCTACACCTTC. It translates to CASSSRTGANYGYTF.